These 19 T cell receptor beta chains were all obtained from the same sample, sequenced in a study of response to subunit inactivated influenza vaccine. A single record per CDR3 protein comes from TCRdb applying MiXCR to the RT-PCR reads. The table lists 500,000 or so distinct CDR3 sequences, about a tenth of them singletons. Here the sequenced sample was PBMCs from blood, taken 35 to 45 days after vaccination. The receptors shown here come from a man in his fifties or sixties who received an inactivated influenza vaccine.

V usage is TRBV11-2 and J usage is TRBJ2-1, with 7 bases lining up with TRBD1. With 5 bases clipped from V and 3 bases from J, the junction kept 13 bases outside the gene matches. The CDR3 has 17 amino acids. In germline, CDR1 is SGHAT, CDR2 FQNNGV. The CDR3, as DNA: TGTGCCAGCAGCAGTTTTCAGGACAGGAGACACTACAATGAGCAGTTCTTC. Protein: CASSSFQDRRHYNEQFF.

This clonotype occurred a few times. J is TRBJ2-3 and V is TRBV4-2; TRBD2 agrees at 13 bases. V shed 1 base, J shed 5 bases, and the junction held 3 bases outside the gene matches. The length of the CDR3 is 16 residues. Germline V gene lookup returns CDR1 LGHNA and CDR2 YNFKEQ. Here the CDR3 DNA reads TGTGCCAGCAGCCAAGGACTAGCGGGGGGAGGAGATACGCAGTATTTT. This sequence encodes CASSQGLAGGGDTQYF.

The V gene is TRBV2, the J gene TRBJ2-2, with D possibly being TRBD2 (5 bases). Germline assignment: CDR1 SNHLY and CDR2 FYNNEI. Between the trimmed V and J ends, which lost 5 bases and 5 bases, there was a span of 15 bases. The length of the CDR3 is 15 residues. CDR3 DNA: TGTGCCAGCAGTTCCCAACGGAGAGGGACCGGGGAGCTGTTTTTT. Translating it yields CASSSQRRGTGELFF.

The chain combines TRBV27 with TRBJ2-1; 11 bases align to TRBD2. Germline CDR1 is MNHEY and CDR2 is SMNVEV (reference sequence). The V segment lost 2 bases and the J segment 10 bases; nucleotides outside the gene matches: 4. The length of the CDR3 is 14 residues. The CDR3 region has the DNA TGTGCCAGCAGTTTAAGGCTAGCGGGAGGCGAGCAGTTCTTC. Protein: CASSLRLAGGEQFF.

This clonotype turned up a few times. The rearrangement uses TRBV21-1 and TRBJ2-2. TRBV21-1 is shown as a pseudogene. The CDR3 consists of 16 residues. The CDR3 is CASSKPGHHVAGELFF. The CDR3 nucleotides read TGTGCCAGCAGCAAACCGGGTCACCACGTCGCCGGGGAGCTGTTTTTT.

The chain uses TRBV20-1 and TRBJ2-7; D is undetermined. The V gene lost 2 bases and the J gene lost 6 bases, with 17 bases spanning the gap. This CDR3 has 14 amino acids. Germline V CDR1 and CDR2: DFQATT, SNEGSKA (reference sequence). CDR3 nucleotides: TGCAGTGCTAGAATGATTCAGGAGCCTACCGAGCAGTACTTC. This gives the protein CSARMIQEPTEQYF.

This clonotype was seen only a few times. The rearrangement joins TRBV10-3 to TRBJ2-1, with 7 bases lining up with TRBD1. The CDR3 has 15 residues. CDR1 is ENHRY and CDR2 is SYGVKD in the germline V gene. V trimming: 4 bases; J trimming: 5 bases; junction bases outside the gene matches: 8. As DNA, the CDR3 is TGTGCCATCAGTGCGAACAGGGGCTCAGACAATGAGCAGTTCTTC. It codes for CAISANRGSDNEQFF.

As for this clonotype: This CDR3 fails to terminate in the conserved phenylalanine or tryptophan, so it likely reflects a read error. The chain employs TRBV29-1 and TRBJ2-5, with D perhaps TRBD2 (6 bases). Germline loops: CDR1 SQVTM, CDR2 ANQGSEA. V dropped 6 bases and J dropped 5 bases, with 16 bases sitting between them. This CDR3 spans 13 amino acids. The CDR3 region is CSVPGVVKETQYL. As DNA, the CDR3 is TGCAGCGTCCCGGGGGTAGTGAAGGAGACCCAGTACCTC.

This clonotype was detected a few times. CDR3 amino acids: CASSLESMADTGELFF. The CDR3 DNA reads as TGTGCCAGCAGCTTAGAAAGCATGGCGGACACCGGGGAGCTGTTTTTT. The chain joins TRBV11-2 to TRBJ2-2; D remains unclear. Trimming stripped 0 bases from V and 3 bases from J, with 11 bases between. The CDR3 spans 16 residues. Per the germline V gene, CDR1 is SGHAT and CDR2 is FQNNGV.

This clonotype was picked up many times. The chain carries TRBV29-1 and TRBJ2-5, with TRBD1 matching 7 bases. CDR1 is SQVTM, CDR2 ANQGSEA, per germline. V was clipped by 6 bases and J by 5 bases; unmatched bases: 6. This CDR3 contains 12 residues. The chain's CDR3 is CSVVTGWETQYF. The CDR3 bases are TGCAGCGTAGTGACAGGGTGGGAGACCCAGTACTTC. Full variable domain (rest looked up from reference TRBV29-1 and TRBJ2-5): SAVISQKPSRDICQRGTSLTIQCQVDSQVTMMFWYRQQPGQSLTLIATANQGSEATYESGFVIDKFPISRPNLTFSTLTVSNMSPEDSSIYLCSVVTGWETQYFGPGTRLLVL.

The V and J genes are TRBV5-6 and TRBJ2-5; maybe TRBD2 (6 bases). V was clipped by 4 bases and J by 5 bases, with 21 bases between them. The CDR3 consists of 16 residues. CDR1 is SGHDT, CDR2 YYEEEE, per germline. The CDR3 DNA reads TGTGCCAGCAGCGAGACTAGTCCAGACCCGTGGGAGACCCAGTACTTC. Its protein product is CASSETSPDPWETQYF.

This clonotype was observed a few times. The rearrangement joins TRBV7-2 to TRBJ1-5, with D tentatively TRBD1 (6 bases). The V and J ends lost 3 bases and 1 base respectively, with 13 bases between them. Per the germline V gene, CDR1 is SGHTA and CDR2 is FQGNSA. The CDR3 length is 16 residues. The DNA of the CDR3 is TGTGCCAGCAGCTTGGGGGGCGCGAGGAGCAATCAGCCCCAGCATTTT. This sequence encodes CASSLGGARSNQPQHF.

This chain links TRBV5-1 with TRBJ2-7; 14 bases agree with TRBD2. Germline trimming cut 4 bases from V and 1 base from J; bases unmatched to any gene: 4. The CDR3 is 16 amino acids. Germline CDR1 SGHRS, CDR2 YFSETQ. The DNA of the CDR3 is TGCGCCAGCAGCACCGGGACTAGCGGGGGTTCCTACGAGCAGTACTTC. It encodes CASSTGTSGGSYEQYF.

This chain links TRBV6-6 with TRBJ2-5; D gene ambiguous. The germline gives CDR1 MNHNY, CDR2 SVGAGI (reference sequence). Trimming took off 2 bases at V and 5 bases at J, with 9 bases between the two ends. This CDR3 is built from 13 residues. The CDR3 nucleotides read TGTGCCAGCAGTTACGTCCGGCGGGAGACCCAGTACTTC. Amino acid sequence: CASSYVRRETQYF.

This clonotype was counted between two and nine times. The CDR3 DNA reads TGTGCCAGCAGTTCTAATAGGGGGACTAGCGGGTCGATTAAAACAGATACGCAGTATTTT. Translating gives CASSSNRGTSGSIKTDTQYF. This sequence joins TRBV11-2 and TRBJ2-3, with 12 bases lining up with TRBD2. With V trimmed by 6 bases and J by 3 bases, 19 bases remained unmatched. Germline loops: CDR1 SGHAT, CDR2 FQNNGV. This CDR3 spans 20 amino acids.

This clonotype showed up many times. The genes are TRBV7-2 and TRBJ1-6, with 8 bases aligning to TRBD1. The CDR3 is 15 residues long. The J segment lost 7 bases and the V segment lost 5 bases, leaving 7 bases of the junction unmatched. Germline V gene sequence: CDR1 SGHTA, CDR2 FQGNSA. The CDR3 nucleotides read TGTGCCAGCAGCCCAACGACAGGGGTGAATTCACCCCTCCACTTT. This codes for CASSPTTGVNSPLHF.

This clonotype was picked up a small number of times. The rearrangement joins TRBV12-3 or TRBV12-4 to TRBJ2-1; 9 nucleotides agree with TRBD2. The length of the CDR3 is 15 residues. V shed 6 bases, J shed 8 bases, and the junction held 11 bases outside the gene matches. Here the CDR3 reads CASSLSGSARDEQFF. As DNA, the CDR3 is TGTGCCAGCAGCCTTAGCGGGAGCGCTCGGGATGAGCAGTTCTTC.

The CDR3 here is CASSRIGSSYEQYF. The CDR3 DNA reads as TGTGCCAGCAGTAGGATCGGGTCATCCTACGAGCAGTACTTC. This sequence joins TRBV6-1 and TRBJ2-7; D remains unclear. V was shortened by 5 bases and J by 1 base, with 12 bases between the two germline ends. Germline values: CDR1 MNHNS, CDR2 SASEGT. The CDR3 runs to 14 residues.

This clonotype turned up a few times. This sequence joins TRBV20-1 and TRBJ1-1; 8 bases are shared with TRBD1. V was pared by 0 bases and J by 2 bases, with 2 bases of the junction left unmatched. The germline gives CDR1 DFQATT, CDR2 SNEGSKA (reference sequence). The CDR3 runs 14 residues. CDR3 coding DNA: TGCAGTGCTAGAGATGCAGGGGGCAACACTGAAGCTTTCTTT. The encoded protein is CSARDAGGNTEAFF.